One sample yielded the 27 T cell receptor beta chains listed below, sequenced in a study of T cell changes during pregnancy in multiple sclerosis. Some clones are missing from TCRdb's copy, which holds only in-frame ones; the method was immunoSEQ multiplex PCR. The data show tens of thousands of clones, with around 81% seen just once and 15% to 18% held by the top ten. The material was CD8+ T cells from peripheral blood mononuclear cells, obtained in the first trimester of pregnancy. All receptors derive from a female donor in good health, enrolled as a control in a pregnancy study.

This rearrangement joins TRBV10-2 to TRBJ2-1; D is possibly TRBD2 (5 bases). Germline-derived CDR1 and CDR2 are WSHSY and SAAADI. The CDR3 is 12 residues long. The V and J ends lost 5 bases and 4 bases respectively, with 6 bases between them. The CDR3 spells CASSPGYNEQFF. CDR3 nucleotide sequence: TGCGCCAGCAGTCCGGGGTACAATGAGCAGTTCTTC.

The genes are TRBV6-4 and TRBJ2-7; 10 positions match TRBD1. V was clipped by 0 bases and J by 6 bases; unmatched bases: 5. The CDR3 loop spans 15 amino acids. From germline, CDR1 is MRHNA and CDR2 SNTAGT. The CDR3 DNA reads TGTGCCAGCAGTGACTCGAAAGACAGGGGGCGCGAGCAGTACTTC. Translation gives CASSDSKDRGREQYF.

The chain joins TRBV9 to TRBJ2-2, with a tentative D call TRBD1 (5 bases). This CDR3 is built from 15 residues. The germline V gene has CDR1 SGDLS and CDR2 YYNGEE. V lost 4 bases and J lost 0, with 10 bases in between. The CDR3 bases are TGTGCCAGCAGCCTTGACAGCCCGAACACCGGGGAGCTGTTTTTT. Translating it yields CASSLDSPNTGELFF.

The chain joins TRBV20-1 to TRBJ1-1; perhaps TRBD1 as D (5 bases). The CDR3 extends over 11 amino acids. From germline, CDR1 is DFQATT and CDR2 SNEGSKA (reference sequence). V shed 5 bases and J shed 7 bases, with 11 bases lying between them. CDR3 sequence reads: CSASGPSEAFF. The DNA for the CDR3 is TGCAGTGCTTCAGGGCCAAGTGAAGCTTTCTTT.

As to this clone: Just one base apart from a much larger clone, this may be a read error. The chain employs TRBV6-1 and TRBJ2-3; 11 bases map to TRBD2. V was pared by 3 bases and J by 4 bases, with 3 bases of the junction left unmatched. CDR3 length equals 15 residues. Germline V CDR1 and CDR2: MNHNS, SASEGT. As DNA, the CDR3 is TGTGCCAGCAGTGATCTAGCGGGGGGCGCAGATACGCAGTATTTT. Protein: CASSDLAGGADTQYF.

The chain couples TRBV4-3 to TRBJ1-1; 7 bases are shared with TRBD1. V dropped 0 bases and J dropped 1; count of bases not matched to a gene: 14. In germline, CDR1 is LGHNA, CDR2 YSLEER. The CDR3 length is 19 residues. In nucleotides, the CDR3 is TGCGCCAGCAGCCAAGATCACTCTGAGACAGGGATACGGAACACTGAAGCTTTCTTT. The encoded protein is CASSQDHSETGIRNTEAFF.

V and J are TRBV30 and TRBJ2-1; 7 nucleotides agree with TRBD2. CDR3 size: 22 residues. Germline CDR1 is GTSNPN and CDR2 is SVGIG (reference sequence). The J segment lost 3 bases and the V segment lost 0 bases, leaving 26 bases of the junction unmatched. This CDR3 is CAWSVEEYGAGLLLCYYNEQFF. The CDR3 DNA follows: TGTGCCTGGAGTGTAGAAGAGTATGGAGCGGGACTCCTCCTCTGCTACTACAATGAGCAGTTCTTC.

The J gene is TRBJ1-2, the V gene TRBV30, with D possibly being TRBD1 (6 bases). Germline V CDR1 and CDR2: GTSNPN, SVGIG (reference sequence). CDR3 length equals 13 residues. Trimming stripped 3 bases from V and 6 bases from J, with 14 bases between. This CDR3 is CAWSPGESNGYTF. As DNA, the CDR3 is TGTGCCTGGAGCCCAGGGGAAAGCAATGGCTACACCTTC. The variable domain in full, completed from reference TRBV30 and TRBJ1-2, reads SQTIHQWPATLVQPVGSPLSLECTVEGTSNPNLYWYRQAAGRGLQLLFYSVGIGQISSEVPQNLSASRPQDRQFILSSKKLLLSDSGFYLCAWSPGESNGYTFGSGTRLTVV.

This clone has a handful of counts. The same CDR3 can be traced to other DNA sequences in this sample. The genes are TRBV9 and TRBJ1-5; D not resolved. V dropped 0 bases and J dropped 3 bases, with 7 bases sitting between them. Looked up from germline, CDR1 is SGDLS and CDR2 is YYNGEE. CDR3 length: 14 residues. The CDR3 nucleotides read TGTGCCAGCAGCGTAGGCGGGAACAATCAGCCCCAGCATTTT. Encoded protein: CASSVGGNNQPQHF.

The chain couples TRBV6-1 to TRBJ2-1, with 13 nucleotides matching TRBD2. The J segment lost 8 bases and the V segment lost 1 base, leaving 2 bases of the junction unmatched. The germline CDR1 and CDR2 sequences are MNHNS and SASEGT. The CDR3 is 15 amino acids. This chain's CDR3 is CASSEGTSGSYEQFF. The CDR3 nucleotides read TGTGCCAGCAGTGAAGGGACTAGCGGGAGTTATGAGCAGTTCTTC.

CDR3 amino acids: CASLMESSGNTIYF. CDR3 bases: TGTGCCAGCCTAATGGAGAGCTCTGGAAACACCATATATTTT. The chain employs TRBV5-5 and TRBJ1-3; no firm D call. CDR1 and CDR2 (germline): SGHKS, YYEKEE (reference sequence). Trimming took 7 bases from V and 0 from J, leaving 11 bases between them. This CDR3 comprises 14 residues. Looking up the rest from reference TRBV5-5 and TRBJ1-3 gives the full variable domain: DAGVTQSPTHLIKTRGQQVTLRCSPISGHKSVSWYQQVLGQGPQFIFQYYEKEERGRGNFPDRFSARQFPNYSSELNVNALLLGDSALYLCASLMESSGNTIYFGEGSWLTVV.

The table lists this clone with a count of one. V gene TRBV9 combines with J gene TRBJ1-2; 8 nucleotides match TRBD1. The length of the CDR3 is 15 residues. Germline CDR1 and CDR2: SGDLS and YYNGEE. V lost 3 bases, J lost 2 bases, and 6 bases stayed unmatched. CDR3 in DNA: TGTGCCAGCAGCGGTAGACAGGGGTTAAACTATGGCTACACCTTC. Its translation: CASSGRQGLNYGYTF.

V and J are TRBV12-5 and TRBJ2-3, with D unresolved. CDR1 and CDR2 (germline): LGHNT, FRNRAP. Trimming stripped 5 bases from V and 8 bases from J, with 8 bases between. This CDR3 has 11 amino acids. CDR3 residues: CASGKAATQYF. The DNA for the CDR3 is TGTGCTAGTGGTAAAGCCGCTACGCAGTATTTT.

This clone qualifies as medium-sized. CDR3 DNA sequence: TGCGCCAGCAGTTATAGCGGGGGCCCTCTAAATACGCAGTATTTT. This sequence encodes CASSYSGGPLNTQYF. The chain combines TRBV5-1 with TRBJ2-3; TRBD2 aligns across 9 bases. Losses at the gene ends were 5 bases for V and 7 bases for J; bases not matched to a gene: 11. Looked up from germline, CDR1 is SGHRS and CDR2 is YFSETQ. This CDR3 is built from 15 residues.

The chain combines TRBV10-3 with TRBJ1-1, with a tentative D call TRBD1 (5 bases). V gave up 0 bases and J gave up 4 bases, with 15 bases separating them. CDR1 is ENHRY, CDR2 SYGVKD, per germline. This CDR3 has 16 amino acids. The CDR3 sequence is CAISESIRGMSTEAFF. CDR3 bases: TGTGCCATCAGTGAGTCGATAAGGGGTATGAGCACTGAAGCTTTCTTT.

By its share, this clone is medium-sized (0.01 to 0.1%). The chain combines TRBV6-1 with TRBJ2-7; 11 bases fit TRBD1. CDR1 is MNHNS and CDR2 is SASEGT in the germline V gene. V shed 6 bases and J 2 bases; nucleotides not matched to a gene: 6. The CDR3 is 15 residues long. The CDR3: CASREGQGETYEQYF. CDR3 coding DNA: TGTGCCAGCAGGGAGGGACAGGGGGAAACCTACGAGCAGTACTTC.

This chain joins TRBV12-1 and TRBJ2-3; the table assigns TRBD2, which was not confirmed against the DNA. TRBV12-1 is recorded as a pseudogene. The CDR3 length is 16 residues. The DNA of the CDR3 is TGTGCCAGCAGCTTTAGACTAGCGGGGTACACAGATACGCAGTATTTT. Translating gives CASSFRLAGYTDTQYF.

In this sample, this clone turned up a few times. The chain recombines TRBV10-1 with TRBJ2-3; TRBD2 matches at 8 bases. Trimming at V came to 6 bases and at J to 2 bases, leaving 7 bases not matched to a gene. The germline V gene has CDR1 WNHNN and CDR2 SYGVQD (reference sequence). CDR3 size: 15 residues. As DNA, the CDR3 is TGCGCCAGCAGCGTCCGGGAGGGCCACACAGATACGCAGTATTTT. Protein sequence: CASSVREGHTDTQYF.

This sequence joins TRBV15 and TRBJ1-2; D not resolved. This CDR3 is built from 14 residues. V lost 5 bases to trimming and J lost 3 bases, with 13 bases between them. Germline V gene sequence: CDR1 LNHNV, CDR2 YYDKDF (reference sequence). The CDR3 spells CATSPLNFHYGYTF. The CDR3 nucleotides are TGTGCCACCAGCCCCCTGAACTTTCACTATGGCTACACCTTC.

The chain carries TRBV29-1 and TRBJ1-2; possibly TRBD1 for D (6 bases). This CDR3 is built from 14 residues. Trimming left V 6 bases short and J 4 bases short, with 18 bases between. The germline gives CDR1 SQVTM, CDR2 ANQGSEA. CDR3 sequence: CSVTDRDILYGYTF. Here the CDR3 DNA reads TGCAGCGTGACTGACCGGGACATCCTCTATGGCTACACCTTC.

The rearrangement uses TRBV29-1 and TRBJ2-6; D perhaps matches TRBD1 (5 bases). V lost 6 bases and J lost 2, with 14 bases in between. The CDR3 totals 15 residues. Per the germline V gene, CDR1 is SQVTM and CDR2 is ANQGSEA. CDR3 amino acids: CSVDHQGAGANVLTF. CDR3 bases: TGCAGCGTCGACCACCAGGGCGCTGGGGCCAACGTCCTGACTTTC.

The chain recombines TRBV7-2 with TRBJ1-5, with TRBD1 identical over 9 bases. The CDR3 runs 14 residues. The V gene end was trimmed by 5 bases and the J gene end by 7 bases; junction bases not matched to a gene: 6. Germline V gene sequence: CDR1 SGHTA, CDR2 FQGNSA. For the CDR3, the DNA is TGTGCCAGCAGCCGGGACAGGGAAAGGCAGCCCCAGCATTTT. Encoded protein: CASSRDRERQPQHF.

This rearrangement joins TRBV4-1 to TRBJ1-1; no clear D. This CDR3 contains 13 residues. Germline CDR1 is MGHRA and CDR2 is YSYEKL. V was cut by 4 bases and J by 4 bases, with 10 bases left in between. The CDR3 here is CASSPPGSTEAFF. The CDR3 bases are TGCGCCAGCAGCCCCCCGGGAAGCACTGAAGCTTTCTTT.

The chain is built from TRBV6-1 and TRBJ2-1; 7 nucleotides match TRBD2. The ends lost 4 bases at V and 3 bases at J; junction bases unmatched: 12. Germline V gene data show CDR1 as MNHNS and CDR2 as SASEGT. The CDR3 extends over 17 amino acids. CDR3 residues: CASSVASGLLGYNEQFF. The CDR3 DNA follows: TGTGCCAGCAGTGTGGCTAGCGGTCTATTGGGCTACAATGAGCAGTTCTTC.

This chain links TRBV2 with TRBJ1-1; no clear D. Trimming took off 5 bases at V and 0 bases at J, with 4 bases between the two ends. Germline CDR1 SNHLY, CDR2 FYNNEI. This CDR3 is built from 12 residues. CDR3 DNA: TGTGCCAGCAGTCCTATGAACACTGAAGCTTTCTTT. Translated: CASSPMNTEAFF.

The chain recombines TRBV6-1 with TRBJ1-1, with TRBD1 as a possible D gene (5 bases). The CDR3 sequence is 13 residues long. The V gene lost 11 bases and the J gene lost 0 bases, with 13 bases spanning the gap. CDR1 is MNHNS and CDR2 is SASEGT in the germline V gene. CDR3 sequence reads: CAGEGIMNTEAFF. The CDR3 DNA reads as TGTGCCGGGGAGGGGATAATGAACACTGAAGCTTTCTTT.

The chain carries TRBV5-4 and TRBJ1-2; 10 nucleotides align to TRBD1. Germline CDR1 SGHNT, CDR2 YYREEE (reference sequence). Unmatched junction bases numbered 2, after V lost 3 bases and J lost 0 bases. This CDR3 spans 15 amino acids. The CDR3 DNA sequence: TGTGCCAGCAGCTCGGGGACAGGGGCTAACTATGGCTACACCTTC. This gives the protein CASSSGTGANYGYTF.